This TCR beta chain comes out of a study of CD8+CD57+ T cells in acquired aplastic anemia. The study's findings and limits: Between patients and controls, around 31 CD8+ CDR3 sequences were found in common.

TCR beta VDJ and CDR3 were profiled, and genomic DNA was the template. Using its own MiXCR run on the reads, TCRdb lists one record per CDR3 protein. Among some 140,000 distinct CDR3 sequences listed, roughly 49% were seen once. Worth noting for this clonotype: The target antigen is unknown.

CD8+CD57+ cell expansion, shown by flow cytometry, had occurred in the patients selected for sequencing. Every one of the patients had aplastic anemia (severe, acquired). The CDR3 runs to 13 residues. Per the germline V gene, CDR1 is SEHNR and CDR2 is FQNEAQ (reference sequence). Trimming left V 5 bases short and J 0 bases short, with 8 bases between. The TCR comes from a human donor with aplastic anemia. Specimen: sorted CD4+, CD8+, or CD8+CD57+ T cells (not recorded which) from PBMCs. This rearrangement joins TRBV7-9 to TRBJ2-7; D is undetermined. CDR3 sequence reads: CASSPGISYEQYF. DNA of the CDR3: TGTGCCAGCAGCCCGGGTATCTCCTACGAGCAGTACTTC.